This T cell receptor (beta chain) comes out of a study of CD8 T cells in ankylosing spondylitis. Study observations and caveats: With a CD8+ phenotype, disease-linked clones were relatively rare in peripheral blood. Matched ankylosing spondylitis synovial fluid reportedly contained a significantly enriched population of disease-linked clones. Reactive arthritis synovial fluid and blood previously showed some of these motif variants. There was a TCR beta motif, made of several highly homologous variants, that appeared characteristic of ankylosing spondylitis blood.

Points on this clonotype: The antigen remains undetermined.

Quantitative 5'-RACE was performed with molecular barcodes, and it yielded the TCR beta libraries. MiXCR was run by TCRdb on the 5' RACE reads, yielding one entry per CDR3 protein. The sample records more than 300,000 distinct CDR3 sequences, under 8.5% being singletons. The sample comprised blood, either unsorted or a sorted T cell fraction (not recorded which). The origin of this receptor is a male donor with ankylosing spondylitis.

This chain's CDR3 is CASSYSVGASTDTQYF. The CDR3 DNA follows: TGTGCCAGCAGTTACTCGGTGGGGGCTAGCACAGATACGCAGTATTTT. The chain joins TRBV6-5 to TRBJ2-3, with D tentatively TRBD1 (6 bases). Trimming removed 0 bases from V and 0 bases from J, with 10 bases in between. Per the germline V gene, CDR1 is MNHEY and CDR2 is SVGAGI. This CDR3 contains 16 residues.